A selection of T cell receptor beta chains follows, all from one sample in a study of T cells after yellow fever vaccination. MiXCR was run by TCRdb on the 5' RACE reads, yielding one entry per CDR3 protein. The table includes 610,000 or so distinct CDR3 sequences, 9% to 15% detected once. This sample comprised PBMCs, obtained on the day of the yellow fever booster vaccination. These receptors were collected from a man under 40 who received the YFV17D yellow fever vaccine. Each CDR3 is given with its conserved first and last residue. A D gene is named only where the DNA matches it firmly. A row's size may be missing; if present it is once, few, many or a size class.

v_gene	j_gene	d_gene	len	abundance	CDR3nt	CDR3aa
TRBV29-1	TRBJ1-6	TRBD1	17	-	TGCAGCGTTGCTGATGGACAGGGGACAGGGGGTAATTCACCCCTCCACTTT	CSVADGQGTGGNSPLHF
TRBV30	TRBJ1-4	-	14	-	TGTGCCTGGAGCGATACAGCCATCAACGAAAAACTGTTTTTT	CAWSDTAINEKLFF
TRBV6-5	TRBJ2-7	-	15	-	TGTGCCAGCAGTCTGCACCGGGCCTCGGGAAACGAGCAGTACTTC	CASSLHRASGNEQYF
TRBV7-2	TRBJ2-7	-	14	few	TGTGCCAGCAGCACGACATTGGAGGCTTCCGAGCAGTACTTC	CASSTTLEASEQYF
TRBV6-5	TRBJ2-3	-	14	few	TGTGCCAGCAGTACTGTGAGGGGCACAGATACGCAGTATTTT	CASSTVRGTDTQYF
TRBV6-2/TRBV6-3	TRBJ1-5	-	17	few	TGTGCCAGCAGTTACTCAACCCGGTACGGCGGCTTTCAGCCCCAGCATTTT	CASSYSTRYGGFQPQHF
TRBV18	TRBJ1-5	-	15	-	TGTGCCAGCTCACCAATGGGAGATAGCAATCAGCCCCAGCATTTT	CASSPMGDSNQPQHF
TRBV7-3	TRBJ2-5	-	14	-	TGTGCCAGCAGCCAAGGGTACACGGCCGAGACCCAGTACTTC	CASSQGYTAETQYF
TRBV20-1	TRBJ2-7	-	14	few	TGCAGTGCTATTCGTCGGCAGGAGGATTACGAGCAGTACTTC	CSAIRRQEDYEQYF
TRBV11-3	TRBJ2-3	-	14	once	TGTGCCAGCAGCTCCCGGGACTCCCCGCATACGCAGTATTTT	CASSSRDSPHTQYF
TRBV18	TRBJ2-3	-	15	few	TGTGCCAGCTCACCGACAGGTACTTTCACAGATACGCAGTATTTT	CASSPTGTFTDTQYF
TRBV10-3	TRBJ2-5	-	15	-	TGTGCCATCAGTGAGCGCGGAGGGAATGAAGAGACCCAGTACTTC	CAISERGGNEETQYF
TRBV5-1	TRBJ2-7	-	13	many	TGCGCCAGCAGCGCTATGAACCAGCCCGAGCAGTACTTC	CASSAMNQPEQYF
TRBV20-1	TRBJ2-7	-	14	few	TGCAGTGCTAGAGACCAGCGGAGTTCCTACGAGCAGTACTTC	CSARDQRSSYEQYF
TRBV11-2	TRBJ2-1	-	13	-	TGTGCCAGCAGCTTGAGTTCGAACAATGAGCAGTTCTTC	CASSLSSNNEQFF
TRBV4-3	TRBJ2-1	-	13	-	TGCGCCAGCAGCCGGCAGCCCCACAATGAGCAGTTCTTC	CASSRQPHNEQFF
TRBV7-2	TRBJ2-2	TRBD1	13	few	TGTGCCAGAGGGGACAGCCACACCGGGGAGCTGTTTTTT	CARGDSHTGELFF
TRBV20-1	TRBJ2-1	-	14	-	TGCAGTGCTAACCGCGGGACTTTCTACAATGAGCAGTTCTTC	CSANRGTFYNEQFF
TRBV30	TRBJ1-4	-	14	-	TGTGCCTGGATCGCGCGGGGGAAGAATGAAAAACTGTTTTTT	CAWIARGKNEKLFF
TRBV5-1	TRBJ2-3	TRBD2	17	few	TGCGCCAGCAGCTCCGGTACCTCTAGCGGCTACCAGGGTACGCAGTATTTT	CASSSGTSSGYQGTQYF
TRBV10-3	TRBJ2-7	TRBD2	17	few	TGTGCCATCAGTGAGTCGGTTAAGACTAGCGGGTTCTACGAGCAGTACTTC	CAISESVKTSGFYEQYF
TRBV10-3	TRBJ2-1	-	16	few	TGTGCCATCAGTGAGTCGGGGTCAGGGTCCTACAATGAGCAGTTCTTC	CAISESGSGSYNEQFF
TRBV20-1	TRBJ2-3	TRBD2	16	-	TGCTGTGCTAAGGGGACTAGCGGGATCTTGGCAGATACGCAGTATTTT	CCAKGTSGILADTQYF
TRBV20-1	TRBJ2-7	TRBD2	16	-	TGCAGTTCCGAACGACTAGGTAGCGGGGTCTCCTACGAGCAGTACTTC	CSSERLGSGVSYEQYF
TRBV13	TRBJ2-1	TRBD2	16	many	TGTGCCAGCAGCTTCGGGGCTAGCGGGAGTATCTATGAGCAGTTCTTC	CASSFGASGSIYEQFF
TRBV5-1	TRBJ2-4	TRBD1	20	few	TGCGCCAGCAGCTTGGCCCCCCGGGACAGGGTCCTGGACGGATTAAACATTCAGTACTTC	CASSLAPRDRVLDGLNIQYF
TRBV5-5	TRBJ2-4	-	15	few	TGTGCCAGCAGCGTGATCATGAGGTCCAAAAACATTCAGTACTTC	CASSVIMRSKNIQYF
TRBV5-1	TRBJ2-5	-	14	-	TGCGCCAGCTACCCGGACCGTTCGGCGGAGACCCAGTACTTC	CASYPDRSAETQYF
TRBV6-5	TRBJ2-3	TRBD2	18	-	TGTGCCAGCAGTTACTCAGGGTCTAGCGGGAGTTACACAGATACGCAGTATTTT	CASSYSGSSGSYTDTQYF
TRBV11-2	TRBJ2-7	-	11	many	TGTGCCAGCAGCTTAACCATACGGGAGTACTTC	CASSLTIREYF
TRBV5-1	TRBJ2-5	TRBD1	15	many	TGCGCCAGCAGCCTTCTAGGACAGGGGCAAGAGACCCAGTACTTC	CASSLLGQGQETQYF
TRBV20-1	TRBJ2-2	-	14	-	TGCAGTGCTCGACGGGACCTGAACACCGGGGAGCTGTTTTTT	CSARRDLNTGELFF
TRBV7-9	TRBJ2-7	-	13	few	TGTGCCAGCAGCGCTGACAGATACTACGAGCAGTACTTC	CASSADRYYEQYF
TRBV12-3/TRBV12-4	TRBJ2-1	-	14	-	TGTGCCACCCGACACCCCAGCTCCTACAATGAGCAGTTCTTC	CATRHPSSYNEQFF
TRBV15	TRBJ2-5	-	16	-	TGTGCCACCAGCAGAGATCCGATGGGACGGGCGGAGACCCAGTACTTC	CATSRDPMGRAETQYF
TRBV10-1	TRBJ2-7	-	15	-	TGCGCCAGCAGTGAGTCGAGAGCAGGAGCTCCCGAGCAGTACTTC	CASSESRAGAPEQYF